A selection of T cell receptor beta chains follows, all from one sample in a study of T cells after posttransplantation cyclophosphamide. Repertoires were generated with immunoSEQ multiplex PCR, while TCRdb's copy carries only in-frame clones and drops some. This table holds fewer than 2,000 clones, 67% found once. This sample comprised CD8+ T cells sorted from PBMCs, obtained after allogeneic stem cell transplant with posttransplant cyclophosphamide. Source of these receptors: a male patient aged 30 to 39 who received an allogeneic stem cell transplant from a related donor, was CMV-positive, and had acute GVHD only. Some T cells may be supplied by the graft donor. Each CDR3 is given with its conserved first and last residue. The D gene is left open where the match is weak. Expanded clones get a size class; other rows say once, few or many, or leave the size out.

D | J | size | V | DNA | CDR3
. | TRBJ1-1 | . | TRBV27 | TGTGCCAGCAGGACCCGACAGAGTCCGAACACTGAAGCTTTCTTT | CASRTRQSPNTEAFF
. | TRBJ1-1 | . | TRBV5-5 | TGTGCCAGCAGCTTTCAGGGTACTGAAGCTTTCTTT | CASSFQGTEAFF
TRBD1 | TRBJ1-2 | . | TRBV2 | TGTGCCAGCAGTGAGGAACAGGGGGGGCTAAACTATGGCTACACCTTC | CASSEEQGGLNYGYTF
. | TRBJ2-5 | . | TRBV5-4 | TGCGCCAGCAGCCAAGAGGAGGGGGGGGGCTCGGAGACCCAGTACTTC | CASSQEEGGGSETQYF
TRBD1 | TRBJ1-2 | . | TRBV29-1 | TGCAGCGCCACCGACAGGGAATATGGCTACACCTTC | CSATDREYGYTF
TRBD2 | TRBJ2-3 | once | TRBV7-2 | TGTGCCAGCAGCTTAATCCTAGCGGGGCTAGCAGATACGCAGTATTTT | CASSLILAGLADTQYF
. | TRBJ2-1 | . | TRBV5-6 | TGTGCCAGCAGCCAAGATTGGGAGCGCTTAGGGGAGCAGTTCTTC | CASSQDWERLGEQFF
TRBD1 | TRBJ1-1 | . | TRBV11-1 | TGTGCCAGCAGCCACAGGGGGGGCAACACTGAAGCTTTCTTT | CASSHRGGNTEAFF
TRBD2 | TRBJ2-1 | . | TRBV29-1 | TGCAGCGTTGAAGTAGGTGGTAGCGGGGGCTACAATGAGCAGTTCTTC | CSVEVGGSGGYNEQFF
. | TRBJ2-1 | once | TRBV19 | TGTGCCAGTAGTATAGAGGCAGGGGGGATTTTTGATGAGCAGTTCTTC | CASSIEAGGIFDEQFF
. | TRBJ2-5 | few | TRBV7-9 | TGTGCCAGCAGCTTAGAAAGGGGTGAGACCCAGTACTTC | CASSLERGETQYF
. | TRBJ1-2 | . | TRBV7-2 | TGTGCCAGCAGCCTTTTTCCTGAGGGCGGAGCTGGCTACACCTTC | CASSLFPEGGAGYTF
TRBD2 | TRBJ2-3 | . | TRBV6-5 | TGTGCCAGCAGTTATTCCGGACTAGGCACAGATACGCAGTATTTT | CASSYSGLGTDTQYF
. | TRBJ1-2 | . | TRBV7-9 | TGTGCCAGCAGCTCCGGGGGGGTCTATGGCTACACCTTC | CASSSGGVYGYTF
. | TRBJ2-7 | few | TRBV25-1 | TGTGCCAGCAACGGGCGCGGGACCTACGAGCAGTACTTC | CASNGRGTYEQYF
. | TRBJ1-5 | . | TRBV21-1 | TGTGCCAGCAGCCCTCGGGGGACAGGGTACCACTATAGCAATCAGCCCCAGCATTTT | CASSPRGTGYHYSNQPQHF
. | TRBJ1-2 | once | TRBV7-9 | TGTGCCAGCAGCTTAGCCGAGGGAACCCGCGACTATGGCTACACCTTC | CASSLAEGTRDYGYTF
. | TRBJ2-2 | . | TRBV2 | TGTGCCAGCAGTGAAGCAGGGGGTCTGCCCGGGGAGCTGTTTTTT | CASSEAGGLPGELFF
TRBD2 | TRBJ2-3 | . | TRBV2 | TGTGCCAGCGACCTTAGCGGGGAGACGCAGTATTTT | CASDLSGETQYF
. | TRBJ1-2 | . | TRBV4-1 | TGCGCCAGCAGCCAAGATGCGTTCTCCAGGGGAGACTATGGCTACACCTTC | CASSQDAFSRGDYGYTF
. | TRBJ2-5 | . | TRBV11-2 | TGTGCCAGCAGCCCACCCTTCGCCGGGGGAGAAGAGACCCAGTACTTC | CASSPPFAGGEETQYF
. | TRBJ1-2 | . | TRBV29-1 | TGCAGCGTGGCTAGGATCTATGGCTACACCTTC | CSVARIYGYTF
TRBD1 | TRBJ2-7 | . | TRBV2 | TGTGCCAGCAGGGCCCGACAGGGGAACTACGAGCAGTACTTC | CASRARQGNYEQYF
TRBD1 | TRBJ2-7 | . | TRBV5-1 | TGCGCCAGCAGGTACGGACAGGCGACTCCCTACGAGCAGTACTTC | CASRYGQATPYEQYF
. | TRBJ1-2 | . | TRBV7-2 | TGTGCCAGCAGTTGGGAGTACTCTTATGGCTACACCTTC | CASSWEYSYGYTF